The subject of this entry is one TCR beta chain. The antigen is not known. This entry comes from a study of T cells in localized non-small cell lung cancer. Germline loops: CDR1 LGHNA, CDR2 YNFKEQ. Losses at the gene ends were 4 bases for V and 7 bases for J; bases not matched to a gene: 13. The CDR3 extends over 17 amino acids. Study findings and constraints: Longer overall survival was associated with a higher density of T cells in the blood. Uninvolved adjacent lung had the highest recorded T cell clonality, with tumor below it.

Sequenced by immunoSEQ multiplex PCR; TCRdb stores in-frame clones only, minus some. Here the sample spans around 70,000 clones, about four fifths being singletons. The chain has TRBV4-2 and TRBJ2-5; 12 bases line up with TRBD2. Sequencing used peripheral blood, obtained before any cancer treatment. This TCR came from a female donor of 60 years or more with stage I lung adenocarcinoma. The CDR3 sequence: CASSRETSGGRPTTQYF. The DNA for the CDR3 is TGTGCCAGCAGCCGAGAGACTAGCGGGGGCCGTCCAACGACCCAGTACTTC.